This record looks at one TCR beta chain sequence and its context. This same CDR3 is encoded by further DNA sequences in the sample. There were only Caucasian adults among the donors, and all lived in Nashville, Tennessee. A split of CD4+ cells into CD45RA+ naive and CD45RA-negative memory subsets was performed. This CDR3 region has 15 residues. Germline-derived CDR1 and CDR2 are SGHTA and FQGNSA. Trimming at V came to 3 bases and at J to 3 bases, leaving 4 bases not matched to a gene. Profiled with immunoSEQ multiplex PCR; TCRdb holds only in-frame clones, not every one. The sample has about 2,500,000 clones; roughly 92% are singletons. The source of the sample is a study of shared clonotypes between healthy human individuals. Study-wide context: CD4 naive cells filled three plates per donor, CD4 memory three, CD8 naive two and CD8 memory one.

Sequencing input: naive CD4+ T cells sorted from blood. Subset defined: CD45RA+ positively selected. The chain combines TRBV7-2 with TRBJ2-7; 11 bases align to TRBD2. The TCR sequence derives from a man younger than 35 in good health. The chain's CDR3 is CASSFGTSGIYEQYF. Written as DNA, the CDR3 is TGTGCCAGCAGCTTTGGGACTAGCGGTATCTACGAGCAGTACTTC.